This is a list of T cell receptor beta chains from one sample in a study of sequential checkpoint blockade in melanoma. Sequencing used immunoSEQ multiplex PCR; TCRdb keeps in-frame clones, though not all of them. Counted here are 8,000 or so clones, around a quarter occurring once; the ten biggest clones make up about 9.6%. The sequencing used tumor tissue (inferred from file names), collected from a patient given nivolumab and ipilimumab in sequence. These receptor sequences come from a human donor with melanoma. Both conserved end residues are part of each CDR3. The D gene is left open where the match is weak. Not every row has a clone size; where given, it reads once, few, many or a size class.

TRBJ2-1 - TRBD2 TRBV9 CASSVAGGPYNEQFF TGTGCCAGCAGCGTGGCGGGAGGTCCCTACAATGAGCAGTTCTTC
TRBJ1-4 medium-sized - TRBV11-3 CASSFGIPLEKLFF TGTGCCAGCAGCTTCGGGATCCCTCTTGAAAAACTGTTTTTT
TRBJ1-1 few - TRBV29-1 CSVEARQKNTEAFF TGCAGCGTTGAGGCCCGACAGAAGAACACTGAAGCTTTCTTT
TRBJ1-1 - TRBD1 TRBV29-1 CSDRGAGGALNTEAFF TGCAGCGACCGGGGGGCAGGGGGCGCTTTGAACACTGAAGCTTTCTTT
TRBJ1-1 - - TRBV11-3 CASSRTAMNTEAFF TGTGCCAGCAGTAGGACCGCTATGAACACTGAAGCTTTCTTT
TRBJ2-1 few - TRBV6-8 CASSIQVGSYNEQFF TGTGCCAGCAGTATACAGGTCGGCTCCTACAATGAGCAGTTCTTC
TRBJ2-3 few TRBD2 TRBV6-8 CASSYSLGGAPPDTQYF TGTGCCAGCAGTTACTCGCTCGGGGGGGCGCCCCCAGATACGCAGTATTTT
TRBJ2-3 - - TRBV5-1 CASSLQTGPTDTQYF TGCGCCAGCAGCTTGCAGACAGGCCCCACAGATACGCAGTATTTT
TRBJ2-3 few - TRBV4-3 CASSQGVTDTQYF TGCGCCAGCAGCCAAGGGGTAACAGATACGCAGTATTTT
TRBJ2-3 - - TRBV14 CASSQDLGSSQYF TGTGCCAGCAGCCAAGACCTGGGCTCTTCGCAGTATTTT
TRBJ2-1 - TRBD2 TRBV12-5 CASGLVPGGNNEQFF TGTGCTAGTGGTTTGGTACCCGGGGGGAACAATGAGCAGTTCTTC
TRBJ2-3 - - TRBV28 CASSLRPGETDTQYF TGTGCCAGCAGTTTACGTCCAGGGGAGACAGATACGCAGTATTTT
TRBJ1-2 few - TRBV7-6 CASSYGNHGKTYGYTF TGTGCCAGCAGCTACGGCAACCATGGAAAGACCTATGGCTACACCTTC
TRBJ2-1 - TRBD2 TRBV11-3 CASSSSGTSAHNEQFF TGTGCCAGCAGCTCCTCCGGGACTAGCGCCCACAATGAGCAGTTCTTC
TRBJ2-5 few TRBD2 TRBV7-1 CASSGTNQETQYF TGTGCCAGCAGCGGGACTAACCAAGAGACCCAGTACTTC
TRBJ2-1 medium-sized - TRBV6-8 CASSYWPWGKPHSYNEQFF TGTGCCAGCAGTTACTGGCCATGGGGGAAACCCCACTCCTACAATGAGCAGTTCTTC
TRBJ1-4 - - TRBV10-3 CAISELLGGYLFF TGTGCCATCAGTGAGCTCCTCGGGGGGTACCTGTTTTTT
TRBJ2-1 - TRBD2 TRBV15 CATSRTGTSGSKFF TGTGCCACCAGCAGGACCGGGACTAGCGGGAGTAAGTTCTTC
TRBJ2-1 medium-sized - TRBV9 CASSVGPLSNNEQFF TGTGCCAGCAGCGTAGGTCCCCTTAGTAACAATGAGCAGTTCTTC
TRBJ1-1 - - TRBV4-1 CASSLGSGPSTEAFF TGCGCCAGCAGCCTTGGGTCCGGGCCGAGTACTGAAGCTTTCTTT
TRBJ2-1 medium-sized TRBD2 TRBV11-3 CASSIPGSGSRNEQFF TGTGCCAGCAGCATACCGGGTAGCGGGAGTCGGAATGAGCAGTTCTTC
TRBJ2-2 few - TRBV6-8 CAIRANQGRGTGELFF TGTGCCATCAGGGCAAATCAGGGTCGGGGCACCGGGGAGCTGTTTTTT
TRBJ2-1 few TRBD2 TRBV14 CASSQGLAGYNEQFF TGTGCCAGCAGCCAAGGACTAGCGGGGTACAATGAGCAGTTCTTC
TRBJ2-2 few TRBD2 TRBV6-8 CASSYSGGNTGELFF TGTGCCAGCAGTTACAGCGGGGGGAACACCGGGGAGCTGTTTTTT
TRBJ1-5 few TRBD1 TRBV6-8 CAVNFRTGGNQPQHF TGTGCCGTCAACTTCCGCACAGGGGGCAATCAGCCCCAGCATTTT
TRBJ1-5 - - TRBV9 CASSAGNNQPQHF TGTGCCAGCAGCGCGGGGAACAATCAGCCCCAGCATTTT
TRBJ2-1 - TRBD2 TRBV25-1 CASSAGLAGVQEQFF TGTGCCAGCAGTGCTGGACTAGCGGGAGTTCAGGAGCAGTTCTTC
TRBJ2-1 - - TRBV12-5 CASGLGEVLLNEQFF TGTGCTAGTGGTTTGGGGGAGGTACTCCTCAATGAGCAGTTCTTC
TRBJ2-3 - TRBD2 TRBV5-1 CASSLLLAGGPADTQYF TGCGCCAGCAGCCTACTACTAGCGGGAGGGCCCGCAGATACGCAGTATTTT
TRBJ2-5 - - TRBV14 CASSQIFDRSLSQETQYF TGTGCCAGCAGCCAGATATTTGACAGGAGTCTCTCCCAAGAGACCCAGTACTTC
TRBJ2-2 - TRBD1 TRBV5-1 CASSLRQGNTGELFF TGCGCCAGCAGCTTGAGACAGGGAAACACCGGGGAGCTGTTTTTT
TRBJ1-1 - - TRBV9 CASSVAPTAFNTEAFF TGTGCCAGCAGCGTTGCCCCGACAGCCTTCAACACTGAAGCTTTCTTT
TRBJ2-1 - TRBD2 TRBV14 CASSLRGVRLADPYNEQFF TGTGCCAGCAGCCTTAGGGGGGTGAGACTAGCGGACCCCTACAATGAGCAGTTCTTC
TRBJ1-5 few TRBD1 TRBV30 CAWSMTGGIQPQHF TGTGCCTGGAGTATGACAGGGGGGATTCAGCCCCAGCATTTT
TRBJ2-5 - - TRBV5-1 CASSLMGSQETQYF TGCGCCAGCAGCTTAATGGGTTCCCAAGAGACCCAGTACTTC
TRBJ2-2 - - TRBV6-8 CASSYLRVGDTGELFF TGTGCCAGCAGCTATCTCAGGGTTGGTGACACCGGGGAGCTGTTTTTT
TRBJ2-2 - - TRBV19 CASSPDPLPGELFF TGTGCCAGTAGTCCAGACCCCCTTCCCGGGGAGCTGTTTTTT
TRBJ2-4 few - TRBV9 CASSYTPSLVDIQYF TGTGCCAGCAGCTATACCCCCAGCCTTGTTGACATTCAGTACTTC
TRBJ2-1 few - TRBV5-1 CASSGSQVPSYNEQFF TGCGCCAGCAGCGGGTCACAGGTTCCCTCCTACAATGAGCAGTTCTTC
TRBJ1-3 few - TRBV6-8 CASSPDTSSGNTIYF TGTGCCAGCAGTCCTGACACATCCTCTGGAAACACCATATATTTT
TRBJ2-1 - TRBD2 TRBV6-8 CAITGTSGNYNEQFF TGTGCCATTACCGGGACTAGCGGGAACTACAATGAGCAGTTCTTC
TRBJ1-3 large - TRBV6-8 CAISLDGNTIYF TGTGCCATCAGTCTTGATGGAAACACCATATATTTT
TRBJ2-4 - TRBD1 TRBV30 CAWSYRDRGGGIQYF TGTGCCTGGAGTTACCGGGACAGGGGAGGGGGCATTCAGTACTTC
TRBJ1-2 many - TRBV4-1 CASSQEGGPGFGYTF TGCGCCAGCAGCCAAGAGGGGGGCCCAGGGTTTGGCTACACCTTC
TRBJ2-3 many TRBD1 TRBV7-6 CASSLGQGSADTQYF TGTGCCAGCAGCTTGGGACAGGGGAGCGCAGATACGCAGTATTTT
TRBJ1-5 - - TRBV28 CASSLKGMGNQPQHF TGTGCCAGCAGTTTAAAGGGCATGGGCAATCAGCCCCAGCATTTT
TRBJ2-3 - - TRBV28 CASSFAGQITDTQYF TGTGCCAGCAGTTTTGCGGGACAGATCACAGATACGCAGTATTTT
TRBJ1-2 few - TRBV9 CASSVEVSSGYGYTF TGTGCCAGCAGCGTAGAGGTCTCATCGGGCTATGGCTACACCTTC
TRBJ1-2 many TRBD1 TRBV10-3 CAISETTGVDYTF TGTGCCATCAGTGAGACGACAGGGGTGGACTACACCTTC
TRBJ2-6 medium-sized - TRBV11-3 CASSVDSSGANVLTF TGTGCCAGCAGCGTAGACAGCTCTGGGGCCAACGTCCTGACTTTC
TRBJ2-1 - TRBD2 TRBV19 CASSVGGFPYNEQFF TGTGCCAGTAGTGTCGGGGGGTTCCCCTACAATGAGCAGTTCTTC
TRBJ2-1 many TRBD1 TRBV10-3 CAISVVGTGGGNEQFF TGTGCCATCAGTGTAGTGGGGACAGGGGGGGGGAATGAGCAGTTCTTC
TRBJ2-1 - - TRBV5-1 CASSWDLPLHNEQFF TGCGCCAGCAGCTGGGACCTCCCGCTCCACAATGAGCAGTTCTTC
TRBJ2-3 - TRBD1 TRBV18 CASSSGTVHTDTQYF TGTGCCAGCTCGTCCGGGACAGTCCACACAGATACGCAGTATTTT
TRBJ2-1 - - TRBV11-3 CASSLRLGHENEQFF TGTGCCAGCAGCTTAAGGTTGGGGCACGAAAATGAGCAGTTCTTC
TRBJ2-2 few TRBD1 TRBV11-3 CASSLYKRDRPGTGELFF TGTGCCAGCAGCTTATATAAAAGGGACAGGCCGGGCACCGGGGAGCTGTTTTTT
TRBJ1-1 - - TRBV5-1 CASSLSRGNTEAFF TGCGCCAGCAGCTTGAGCCGGGGTAACACTGAAGCTTTCTTT
TRBJ2-2 few - TRBV5-8 CASSLGGFGELFF TGTGCCAGCAGCTTAGGGGGGTTTGGGGAGCTGTTTTTT
TRBJ1-4 - - TRBV18 CASSPPKGTPANEKLFF TGTGCCAGCTCACCACCGAAGGGGACCCCTGCGAATGAAAAACTGTTTTTT